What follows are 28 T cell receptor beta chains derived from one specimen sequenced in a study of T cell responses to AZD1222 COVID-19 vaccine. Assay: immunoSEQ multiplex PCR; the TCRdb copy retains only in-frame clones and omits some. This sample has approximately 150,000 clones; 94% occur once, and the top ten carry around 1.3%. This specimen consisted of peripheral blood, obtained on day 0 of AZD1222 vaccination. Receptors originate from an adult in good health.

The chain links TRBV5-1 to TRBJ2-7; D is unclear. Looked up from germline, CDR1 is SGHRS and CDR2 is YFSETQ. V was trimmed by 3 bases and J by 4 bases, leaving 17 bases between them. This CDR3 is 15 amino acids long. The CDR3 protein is CASSYLGRNRYEQYV. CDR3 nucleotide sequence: TGCGCCAGCAGCTACCTGGGCAGGAACCGTTACGAGCAGTACGTC.

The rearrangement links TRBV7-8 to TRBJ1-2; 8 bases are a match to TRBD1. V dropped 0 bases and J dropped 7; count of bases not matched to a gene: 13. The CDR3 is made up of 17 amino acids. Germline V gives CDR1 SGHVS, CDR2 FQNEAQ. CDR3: CASSLAELRQGRGGYTF. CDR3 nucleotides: TGTGCCAGCAGCTTAGCCGAATTAAGACAGGGGAGGGGTGGCTACACCTTC.

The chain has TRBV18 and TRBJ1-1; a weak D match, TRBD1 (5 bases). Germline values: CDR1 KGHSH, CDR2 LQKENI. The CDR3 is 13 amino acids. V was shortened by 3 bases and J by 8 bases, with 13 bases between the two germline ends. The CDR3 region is CASSPPLTGEAFF. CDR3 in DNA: TGTGCCAGCTCACCTCCATTAACAGGAGAAGCTTTCTTT.

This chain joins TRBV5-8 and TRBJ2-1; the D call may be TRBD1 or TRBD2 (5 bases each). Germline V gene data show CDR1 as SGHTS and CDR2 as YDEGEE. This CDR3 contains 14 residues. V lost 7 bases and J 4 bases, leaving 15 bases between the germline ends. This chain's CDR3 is CASRLRDGYNEQFF. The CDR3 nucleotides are TGTGCCAGCCGGCTGAGGGACGGTTACAATGAGCAGTTCTTC.

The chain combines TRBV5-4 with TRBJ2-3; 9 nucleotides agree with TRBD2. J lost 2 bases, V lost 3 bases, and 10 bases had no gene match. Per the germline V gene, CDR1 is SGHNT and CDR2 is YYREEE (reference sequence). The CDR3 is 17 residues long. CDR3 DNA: TGTGCCAGCAGCTCCCGATTAGCGGGAGTTGTCACAGATACGCAGTATTTT. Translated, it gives CASSSRLAGVVTDTQYF.

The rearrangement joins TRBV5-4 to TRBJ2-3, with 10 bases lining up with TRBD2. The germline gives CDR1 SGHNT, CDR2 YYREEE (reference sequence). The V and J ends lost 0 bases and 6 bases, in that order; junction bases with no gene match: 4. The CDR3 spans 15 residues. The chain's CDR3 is CASSLAGLAADTQYF. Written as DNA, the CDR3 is TGTGCCAGCAGCTTGGCCGGACTAGCGGCTGATACGCAGTATTTT.

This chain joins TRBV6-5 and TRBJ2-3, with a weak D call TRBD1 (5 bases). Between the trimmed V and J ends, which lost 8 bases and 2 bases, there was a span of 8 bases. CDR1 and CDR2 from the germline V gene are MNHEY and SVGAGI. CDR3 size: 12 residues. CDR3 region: CASGQLTDTQYF. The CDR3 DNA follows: TGTGCCAGCGGACAACTCACAGATACGCAGTATTTT.

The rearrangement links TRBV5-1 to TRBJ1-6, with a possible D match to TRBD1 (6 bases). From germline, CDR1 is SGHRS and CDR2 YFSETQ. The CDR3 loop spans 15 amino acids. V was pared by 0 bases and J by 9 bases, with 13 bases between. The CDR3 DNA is TGCGCCAGCAGCTTGGGCAGGGGCGGGAGTTCACCCCTCCACTTT. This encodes CASSLGRGGSSPLHF. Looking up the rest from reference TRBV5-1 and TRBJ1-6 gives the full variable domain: KAGVTQTPRYLIKTRGQQVTLSCSPISGHRSVSWYQQTPGQGLQFLFEYFSETQRNKGNFPGRFSGRQFSNSRSEMNVSTLELGDSALYLCASSLGRGGSSPLHFGNGTRLTVT.

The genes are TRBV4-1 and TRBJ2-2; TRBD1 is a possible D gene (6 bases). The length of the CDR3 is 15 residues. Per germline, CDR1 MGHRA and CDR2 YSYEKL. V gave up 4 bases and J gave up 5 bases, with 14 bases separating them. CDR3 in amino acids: CASSRVDSRTGELFF. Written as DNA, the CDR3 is TGCGCCAGCAGCCGGGTGGACAGCCGTACCGGGGAGCTGTTTTTT.

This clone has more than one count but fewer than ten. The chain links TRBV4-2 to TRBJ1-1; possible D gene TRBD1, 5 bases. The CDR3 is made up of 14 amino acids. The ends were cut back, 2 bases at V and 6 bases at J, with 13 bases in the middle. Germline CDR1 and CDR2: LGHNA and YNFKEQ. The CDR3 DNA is TGTGCCAGCAGCCAATTCGAGGGGAGCCCTGAAGCTTTCTTT. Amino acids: CASSQFEGSPEAFF.

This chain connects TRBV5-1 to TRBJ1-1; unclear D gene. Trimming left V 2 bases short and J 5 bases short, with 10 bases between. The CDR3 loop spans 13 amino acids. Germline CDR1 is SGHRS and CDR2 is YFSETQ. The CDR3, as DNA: TGCGCCAGCAGCTTCGAGGGAGGAACTGAAGCTTTCTTT. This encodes CASSFEGGTEAFF.

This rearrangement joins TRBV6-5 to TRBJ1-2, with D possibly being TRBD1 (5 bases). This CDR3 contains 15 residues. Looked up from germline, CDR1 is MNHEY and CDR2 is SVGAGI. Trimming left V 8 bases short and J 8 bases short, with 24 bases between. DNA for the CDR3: TGTGCCAGCTCGGGGGGAGCCCTTAAAGGGAGAGGCTACACCTTC. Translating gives CASSGGALKGRGYTF.

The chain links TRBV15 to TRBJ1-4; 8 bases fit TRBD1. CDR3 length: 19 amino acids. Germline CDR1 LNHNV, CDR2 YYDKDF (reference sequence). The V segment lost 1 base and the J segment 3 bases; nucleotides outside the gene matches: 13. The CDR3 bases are TGTGCCACCAGCAGAGTCCCACCCGGGGCAGGGGGCTCTAATGAAAAACTGTTTTTT. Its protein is CATSRVPPGAGGSNEKLFF.

CDR3 bases: TGTGCCAGCAGCTTAGGGAGAGCCGGGACAGGGAGTACTGAAGCTTTCTTT. This codes for CASSLGRAGTGSTEAFF. This chain joins TRBV7-9 and TRBJ1-1; 9 nucleotides agree with TRBD1. Per the germline V gene, CDR1 is SEHNR and CDR2 is FQNEAQ (reference sequence). CDR3 length equals 17 residues. The junction had 11 bases not matched to a gene; V was cut back by 1 base and J by 5 bases.

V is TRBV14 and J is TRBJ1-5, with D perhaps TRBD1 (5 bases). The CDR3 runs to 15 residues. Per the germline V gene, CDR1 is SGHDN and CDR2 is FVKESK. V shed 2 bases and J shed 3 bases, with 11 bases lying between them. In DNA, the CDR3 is TGTGCCAGCAGCCAAACCGGGACTCTCAATCAGCCCCAGCATTTT. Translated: CASSQTGTLNQPQHF.

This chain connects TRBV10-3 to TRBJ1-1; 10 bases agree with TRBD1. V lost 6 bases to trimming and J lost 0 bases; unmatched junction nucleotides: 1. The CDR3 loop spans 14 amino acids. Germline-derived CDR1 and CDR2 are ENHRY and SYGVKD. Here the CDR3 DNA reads TGTGCCATCAGGGGGACAGGGGTGAACACTGAAGCTTTCTTT. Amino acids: CAIRGTGVNTEAFF.

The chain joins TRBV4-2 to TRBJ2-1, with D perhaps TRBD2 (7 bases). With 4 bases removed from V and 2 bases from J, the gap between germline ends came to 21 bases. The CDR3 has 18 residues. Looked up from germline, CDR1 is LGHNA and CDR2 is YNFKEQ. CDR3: CASSLEPSAGATYNEQFF. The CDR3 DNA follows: TGTGCCAGCAGCCTCGAGCCGAGCGCGGGGGCAACCTACAATGAGCAGTTCTTC.

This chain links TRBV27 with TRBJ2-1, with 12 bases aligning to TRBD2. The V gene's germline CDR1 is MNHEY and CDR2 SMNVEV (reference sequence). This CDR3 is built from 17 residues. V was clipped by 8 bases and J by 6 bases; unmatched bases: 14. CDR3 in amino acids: CASVAGLAGGLTNEQFF. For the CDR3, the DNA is TGTGCCAGCGTGGCCGGGCTAGCGGGGGGGCTTACCAATGAGCAGTTCTTC.

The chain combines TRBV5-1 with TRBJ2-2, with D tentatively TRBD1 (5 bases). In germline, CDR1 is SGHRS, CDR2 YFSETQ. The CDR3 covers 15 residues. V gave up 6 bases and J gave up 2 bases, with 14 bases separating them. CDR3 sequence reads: CASTPLGPNTGELFF. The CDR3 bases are TGCGCCAGCACCCCCTTGGGGCCAAACACCGGGGAGCTGTTTTTT.

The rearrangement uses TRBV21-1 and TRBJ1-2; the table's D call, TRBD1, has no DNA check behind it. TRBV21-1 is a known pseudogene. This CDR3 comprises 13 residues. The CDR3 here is CASSTGQNYGYTF. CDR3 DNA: TGTGCCAGCAGCACAGGACAAAACTATGGCTACACCTTC.

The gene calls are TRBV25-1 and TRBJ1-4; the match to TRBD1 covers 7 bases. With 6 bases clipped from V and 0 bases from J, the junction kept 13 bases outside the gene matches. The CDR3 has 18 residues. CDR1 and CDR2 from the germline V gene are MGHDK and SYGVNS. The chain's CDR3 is CASSPTLGQGATNEKLFF. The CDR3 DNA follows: TGTGCCAGCAGCCCCACCCTGGGGCAGGGGGCAACTAATGAAAAACTGTTTTTT.

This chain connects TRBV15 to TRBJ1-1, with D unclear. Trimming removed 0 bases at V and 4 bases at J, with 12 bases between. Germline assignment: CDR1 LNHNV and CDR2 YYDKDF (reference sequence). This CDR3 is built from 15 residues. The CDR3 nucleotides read TGTGCCACCAGCAGAGATTTGAGTTTTGCCACTGAAGCTTTCTTT. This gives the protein CATSRDLSFATEAFF.

This CDR3 is CASSLALGTPTGELFF. In DNA form, the CDR3 reads TGCGCCAGCAGCTTGGCCTTGGGAACCCCCACCGGGGAGCTGTTTTTT. V is TRBV5-1 and J is TRBJ2-2; D gene ambiguous. The V end lost 0 bases, the J end lost 4 bases, and 13 bases lay between the germline ends. The CDR3 is 16 amino acids. CDR1 is SGHRS, CDR2 YFSETQ, per germline.

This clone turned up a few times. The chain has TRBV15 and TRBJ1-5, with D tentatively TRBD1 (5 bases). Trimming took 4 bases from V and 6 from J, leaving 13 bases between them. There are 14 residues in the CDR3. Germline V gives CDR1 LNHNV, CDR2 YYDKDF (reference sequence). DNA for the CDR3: TGTGCCACCAGCAAACGGACAACGGGTCAGCCCCAGCATTTT. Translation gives CATSKRTTGQPQHF.

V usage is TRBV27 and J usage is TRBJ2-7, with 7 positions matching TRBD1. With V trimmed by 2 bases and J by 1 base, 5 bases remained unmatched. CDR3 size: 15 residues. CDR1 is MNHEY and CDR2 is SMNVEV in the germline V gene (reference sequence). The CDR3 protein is CASSLRGQESYEQYV. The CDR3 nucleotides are TGTGCCAGCAGTTTACGCGGACAGGAGTCCTACGAGCAGTACGTC.

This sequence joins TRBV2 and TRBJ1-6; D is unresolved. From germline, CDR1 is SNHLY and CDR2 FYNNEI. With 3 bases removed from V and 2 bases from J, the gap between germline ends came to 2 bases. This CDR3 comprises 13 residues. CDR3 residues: CASSDTYNSPLHF. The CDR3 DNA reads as TGTGCCAGCAGTGACACCTATAATTCACCCCTCCACTTT.

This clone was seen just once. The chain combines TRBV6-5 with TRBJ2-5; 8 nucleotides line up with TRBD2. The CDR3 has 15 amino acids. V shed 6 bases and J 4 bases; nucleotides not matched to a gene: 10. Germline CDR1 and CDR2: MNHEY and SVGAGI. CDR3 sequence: CASSDGTRTVETQYF. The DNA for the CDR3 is TGTGCCAGCAGCGACGGGACTAGAACCGTAGAGACCCAGTACTTC.

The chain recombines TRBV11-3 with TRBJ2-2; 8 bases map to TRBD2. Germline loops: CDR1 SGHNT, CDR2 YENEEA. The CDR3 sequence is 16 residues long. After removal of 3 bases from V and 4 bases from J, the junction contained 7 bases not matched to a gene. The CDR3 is CASSFRGGGGTGELFF. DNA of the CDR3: TGTGCCAGCAGCTTCCGGGGGGGCGGTGGCACCGGGGAGCTGTTTTTT.